This TCR beta chain originates from a study of T-cell reconstitution after alpha-beta-depleted transplantation in children (dated by TCRdb to 2016 to 2017). In terms of the full investigation: Using TCR repertoire profiling, the study followed T-cell immune reconstitution in a quantitative way in children after TCRalphabeta/CD19-depleted allogeneic hematopoietic cell transplantation. Points the paper makes about the study in general: In some patients, the high TCRbeta diversity seen at day 60 was put down to recipient T cells and intrathymic progenitors that had survived conditioning. The apparently early alphabetaT-cell count recovery about two months after transplant was reportedly dependent on only several hundred rapidly expanded clones derived from non-depleted graft cells. Hyperexpanded clone frequencies declined over subsequent months; after one year, T-cell counts and TCRbeta diversity were mostly attributed to newly produced T cells.

The method behind the library was PCR. Sequencing used an Illumina HiSeq 2500. TCR libraries were prepared with molecular barcoding, using unique molecular identifiers to normalize TCRbeta repertoire quantification. TCRdb applied fastp at Q25 and MiXCR to the public reads, then kept only in-frame beta chains. Merged by CDR3 protein, the rows form single entries marked with the most common genes and DNA. Recorded for this sample are 100,000 or so distinct CDR3 sequences; under 7% of them occurred a single time. Roughly 6.1% of the sample is taken by the ten largest. This sample's time point label indicates: day 60 (about 2 months) after transplantation. Read against the paper, the sample's treatment or condition label means: allogeneic hematopoietic cell transplantation with graft depleted of TCRalphabeta T cells and CD19 B cells. The transplant recipients were children given TCRalphabeta/CD19-depleted allogeneic hematopoietic cell grafts.

Unmatched junction bases come to 7, with V trimmed by 6 bases and J by 2 bases. For CDR1 and CDR2, the germline V gene (reference sequence) lists DFQATT and SNEGSKA. Spanning cysteine to phenylalanine, the CDR3 consists of 13 amino acids. Only the CDR3 DNA stays, 39 bases, in frame from base 1. The sample holds a few counts of this clonotype. This clone's antigen is unknown. No much larger clone is present one base from it, and per-base qualities are unavailable. The chain links TRBV20-1 with TRBJ2-7, with 7 middle bases fitting TRBD2. The source was PBMCs, mostly from graft donor cells, collected 60 days after TCRalphabeta/CD19-depleted stem cell transplant. The receptor comes from a female patient younger than 10 who had a stem cell transplant for Fanconi anemia, so the T cells may come from the graft donor. The CDR3 region has the sequence CSATPLAAYEQYF. The DNA sequence is TGCAGTGCCACTCCCCTAGCGGCCTACGAGCAGTACTTC.